Shown below are 18 T cell receptor beta chains from a single sample sequenced in a study of glioma-infiltrating T cells after dendritic cell vaccination. Measured with immunoSEQ multiplex PCR; TCRdb has only the in-frame clones, and not every one. This table holds some 99,000 clones, approximately 80% found once. Time point denoted: after dendritic cell vaccination, including at tumor progression/relapse. Source: blood, taken after dendritic cell vaccination. The receptors originated from a human donor with glioblastoma.

The CDR3 DNA reads TGTGCCAGCTCCCCCCGGGACTACGAGCAGTACTTC. Residues: CASSPRDYEQYF. V is TRBV18 and J is TRBJ2-7; a weak D match, TRBD2 (5 bases). The CDR3 sequence is 12 residues long. Germline CDR1 and CDR2: KGHSH and LQKENI. The V end was cut by 6 bases, the J end by 3 bases, with 9 bases between. Combining the CDR3 with reference TRBV18 and TRBJ2-7 gives the whole variable domain NAGVMQNPRHLVRRRGQEARLRCSPMKGHSHVYWYRQLPEEGLKFMVYLQKENIIDESGMPKERFSAEFPKEGPSILRIQQVVRGDSAAYFCASSPRDYEQYFGPGTRLTVT.

The chain carries TRBV29-1 and TRBJ2-1; TRBD1 matches 8 bases. J was trimmed by 4 bases and V by 4 bases; bases with no gene match: 6. This CDR3 region has 14 residues. Looked up from germline, CDR1 is SQVTM and CDR2 is ANQGSEA. The CDR3 DNA follows: TGCAGCGTTGCGAGACAGGGGTCGTACAATGAGCAGTTCTTC. Amino acid sequence: CSVARQGSYNEQFF.

The chain is built from TRBV28 and TRBJ1-1; 8 nucleotides match TRBD1. The germline V gene has CDR1 MDHEN and CDR2 SYDVKM. The CDR3 loop spans 15 amino acids. V dropped 5 bases and J dropped 0; count of bases not matched to a gene: 5. The CDR3: CASSVLQGVNTEAFF. The CDR3 nucleotides are TGTGCCAGCAGTGTACTACAGGGGGTGAACACTGAAGCTTTCTTT.

This sequence joins TRBV14 and TRBJ1-1; 7 bases fit TRBD1. The V segment lost 5 bases and the J segment 7 bases; nucleotides outside the gene matches: 13. The CDR3 runs to 15 residues. Germline V gives CDR1 SGHDN, CDR2 FVKESK. The CDR3 is CASSMMTGRYGEAFF. The CDR3 DNA is TGTGCCAGCAGCATGATGACAGGGCGGTACGGTGAAGCTTTCTTT.

The V call is TRBV4-1, the J call TRBJ2-4; 8 bases map to TRBD2. The germline gives CDR1 MGHRA, CDR2 YSYEKL. V lost 0 bases to trimming and J lost 0 bases; unmatched junction nucleotides: 10. The CDR3 length is 19 residues. The CDR3 DNA is TGCGCCAGCAGCCAAGAAACCCAGCGGGAGTTATTAGCCAAAAACATTCAGTACTTC. Translating it yields CASSQETQRELLAKNIQYF.

CDR3 sequence: CSVATTGTDTYSNQPQHF. The CDR3 bases are TGCAGCGTCGCTACCACCGGGACAGACACCTATAGCAATCAGCCCCAGCATTTT. The rearrangement links TRBV29-1 to TRBJ1-5; the match to TRBD1 covers 7 bases. The CDR3 spans 18 residues. With 6 bases clipped from V and 0 bases from J, the junction kept 17 bases outside the gene matches. Germline assignment: CDR1 SQVTM and CDR2 ANQGSEA.

This clone was counted only a few times. The chain uses TRBV28 and TRBJ2-7; tentative D call: TRBD1 (6 bases). There are 15 residues in the CDR3. Deletions cut 6 bases from V and 0 bases from J, with 15 bases between. Germline CDR1 reads MDHEN; CDR2 reads SYDVKM. The CDR3 here is CASSSPGHGSYEQYF. CDR3 DNA sequence: TGTGCCAGCAGCTCTCCGGGACACGGCTCCTACGAGCAGTACTTC. Based on the CDR3 plus reference TRBV28 and TRBJ2-7, the full variable domain is DVKVTQSSRYLVKRTGEKVFLECVQDMDHENMFWYRQDPGLGLRLIYFSYDVKMKEKGDIPEGYSVSREKKERFSLILESASTNQTSMYLCASSSPGHGSYEQYFGPGTRLTVT.

The chain uses TRBV19 and TRBJ1-1; D perhaps matches TRBD1 (6 bases). The V gene lost 0 bases and the J gene lost 10 bases, with 12 bases spanning the gap. Germline CDR1 LNHDA, CDR2 SQIVND (reference sequence). The CDR3 extends over 13 amino acids. The CDR3 DNA reads as TGTGCCAGTAGTATAGACCACAGGGTTGCAGCTTTCTTT. Protein sequence: CASSIDHRVAAFF.

The chain has TRBV5-1 and TRBJ2-1; TRBD2 matches at 10 bases. Trimming removed 4 bases from V and 12 bases from J; junction bases left unmatched: 16. The length of the CDR3 is 16 residues. Looked up from germline, CDR1 is SGHRS and CDR2 is YFSETQ. The CDR3 nucleotides read TGCGCCAGCAGCACCGGGCGAGCGGGGGGGCCTCTTTGGCAGTTCTTC. Protein product: CASSTGRAGGPLWQFF.

The chain combines TRBV21-1 with TRBJ1-1; TRBD1 reflects the table's D call only, with no check against the DNA. TRBV21-1 is assigned pseudogene status. CDR3 length: 13 amino acids. The CDR3 DNA is TGTGCCAGCAGCGGAACACAGCAGACTGAAGCTTTCTTT. It codes for CASSGTQQTEAFF.

The V gene is TRBV7-9, the J gene TRBJ2-3, with no clear D. The CDR3 consists of 19 residues. Germline CDR1 SEHNR, CDR2 FQNEAQ (reference sequence). Trimming shortened V by 4 bases and J by 4 bases, and 27 bases separated the two germline ends. CDR3 residues: CASSWVSAINLETADTQYF. CDR3 nucleotides: TGTGCCAGCAGCTGGGTGAGCGCGATCAATCTTGAAACTGCAGATACGCAGTATTTT.

V usage is TRBV6-5 and J usage is TRBJ1-4; 7 bases are a match to TRBD1. The CDR3 is made up of 15 amino acids. V dropped 4 bases and J dropped 6; count of bases not matched to a gene: 8. The V gene's germline CDR1 is MNHEY and CDR2 SVGAGI. CDR3 DNA: TGTGCCAGCAGTTCTGGACAGGTGGGATATGAAAAACTGTTTTTT. Translation: CASSSGQVGYEKLFF.

This chain connects TRBV28 to TRBJ2-7; D remains ambiguous. Germline CDR1 reads MDHEN; CDR2 reads SYDVKM. The CDR3 contains 12 residues. Trimming shortened V by 5 bases and J by 0 bases, and 5 bases separated the two germline ends. CDR3 in DNA: TGTGCCAGCAGTCTGAGCTCCTACGAGCAGTACTTC. Amino acids: CASSLSSYEQYF.

There are a few counts of this clone. V and J are TRBV5-4 and TRBJ2-7; 10 nucleotides line up with TRBD1. V shed 4 bases, J shed 7 bases, and the junction held 14 bases outside the gene matches. The germline V gene encodes CDR1 SGHNT and CDR2 YYREEE (reference sequence). The CDR3 loop spans 16 amino acids. CDR3 DNA sequence: TGTGCCAGCAGCCCTCTGGGCGGGACAGGGGATGGGGAGCAGTACTTC. As protein: CASSPLGGTGDGEQYF.

This chain uses TRBV19 with TRBJ2-6, with D possibly TRBD2 on 7 matching bases. This CDR3 has 19 residues. Trimming cost V 6 bases and J 0 bases, with 21 bases left between them. The germline CDR1 and CDR2 sequences are LNHDA and SQIVND (reference sequence). The CDR3 region is CASRTEGAGAISGANVLTF. The CDR3 DNA is TGTGCCAGTAGGACGGAAGGGGCGGGGGCCATCTCTGGGGCCAACGTCCTGACTTTC.

This chain uses TRBV28 with TRBJ2-7, with TRBD2 identical over 10 bases. In germline, CDR1 is MDHEN, CDR2 SYDVKM. There are 17 residues in the CDR3. The V and J ends lost 3 bases and 2 bases, in that order; junction bases with no gene match: 10. Written as DNA, the CDR3 is TGTGCCAGCAGTTTCTTAGCGGGAGGCCTTGACCCCTACGAGCAGTACTTC. Its translation: CASSFLAGGLDPYEQYF.

This clone was recorded only once. This sequence joins TRBV7-9 and TRBJ2-5; maybe TRBD1 (5 bases). The J call is doubtful: the DNA matches TRBJ2-7 better. CDR1 is SEHNR, CDR2 FQNEAQ, per germline (reference sequence). The length of the CDR3 is 15 residues. The CDR3 here is CASSLHGQGAYEQYF. The CDR3 DNA reads TGTGCCAGCAGCTTACACGGACAAGGAGCCTACGAGCAGTACTTC.

The genes are TRBV4-1 and TRBJ1-2, with a possible D match to TRBD1 (5 bases). Trimming removed 3 bases from V and 5 bases from J, with 10 bases in between. Germline loops: CDR1 MGHRA, CDR2 YSYEKL. This CDR3 spans 13 amino acids. The CDR3 reads CASSHAGGYGYTF. CDR3 DNA sequence: TGCGCCAGCAGCCACGCCGGGGGGTATGGCTACACCTTC.